This TCR beta chain was captured by sequencing in a study of blood T cell repertoires in COVID-19. In the original workflow: From reference gene primer amplification, estimates of nucleated cell counts were derived. Data came from immunoSEQ multiplex PCR; TCRdb stores just in-frame clones and leaves some out. From that table come the V and J calls and clone size; the DNA was used to work out D and trimming. The table includes 250,000 or so clones, over 65% detected once. This clone was picked up one time. This CDR3 region has 14 residues. V was clipped by 6 bases and J by 1 base, with 12 bases between them. CDR1 and CDR2 from the germline V gene are SNHLY and FYNNEI.

The sample taken for sequencing was peripheral blood. The source is a woman older than 75 with acute or convalescent COVID-19. The V call is TRBV2, the J call TRBJ1-1; weak D call: TRBD1 (6 bases). DNA of the CDR3: TGTGCCAGCAGCCTACAGGGTTCGAACACTGAAGCTTTCTTT. Translation: CASSLQGSNTEAFF.